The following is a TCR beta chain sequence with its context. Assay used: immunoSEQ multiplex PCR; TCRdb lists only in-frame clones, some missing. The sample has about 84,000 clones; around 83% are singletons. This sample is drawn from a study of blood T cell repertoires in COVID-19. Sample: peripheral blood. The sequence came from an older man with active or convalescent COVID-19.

The DNA of the CDR3 is TGTGCCAGCAGCTTAGTAGCGGGGGGCACCGGGGAGCTGTTTTTT. Translated, it gives CASSLVAGGTGELFF. The chain couples TRBV7-9 to TRBJ2-2; 10 bases line up with TRBD2. After removal of 1 base from V and 4 bases from J, the junction contained 0 bases not matched to a gene. The CDR3 sequence is 15 residues long. Germline CDR1 is SEHNR and CDR2 is FQNEAQ (reference sequence).